This is a list of T cell receptor beta chains from one sample in a study of identical twins. One entry per CDR3 protein results from TCRdb running MiXCR on the 5' RACE reads. The sample yields 230,000 or so distinct CDR3 sequences, about 9% seen once. Another study also made use of these data, one on yellow fever vaccine responses in identical twins.

Sequenced: CD8+ T cells sorted from blood. These receptors all stem from a woman between 18 and 29 years old in good health. Each CDR3 is given with its conserved first and last residue. The D gene is left open where the match is weak. Some rows have no size entry. The others give once, few or many, or a class for an expanded clone.

size	V	J	length	D	CDR3	DNA
many	TRBV7-9	TRBJ2-1	12	-	CASAIGANEQFF	TGTGCTTCGGCGATCGGGGCCAATGAGCAGTTCTTC
many	TRBV7-9	TRBJ1-1	15	-	CASDSGTNLNTEAFF	TGTGCCAGCGATAGCGGGACAAATCTTAACACTGAAGCTTTCTTT
-	TRBV7-3	TRBJ2-7	13	-	CASSLIPSYEQYF	TGTGCCAGCAGCTTAATCCCGTCCTACGAGCAGTACTTC
many	TRBV20-1	TRBJ2-3	14	-	CSARDAVGTDTQYF	TGCAGTGCTAGAGATGCCGTGGGCACAGATACGCAGTATTTT
few	TRBV7-9	TRBJ2-1	17	-	CASSLGQDDYTYNEQFF	TGTGCCAGCAGCTTAGGACAGGACGACTATACCTACAATGAGCAGTTCTTC
few	TRBV14	TRBJ2-7	11	-	CASSQDRKQYF	TGTGCCAGCAGCCAAGACAGGAAGCAGTACTTC
-	TRBV7-6	TRBJ2-3	14	-	CASSLLVRTDTQYF	TGTGCCAGCAGCTTACTAGTCAGGACAGATACGCAGTATTTT
many	TRBV29-1	TRBJ2-3	14	-	CSVVWGVSTDTQYF	TGCAGCGTTGTGTGGGGGGTAAGCACAGATACGCAGTATTTT
few	TRBV15	TRBJ2-1	13	TRBD1	CATSGNRGNEQFF	TGTGCCACCAGCGGGAACAGGGGAAATGAGCAGTTCTTC
many	TRBV18	TRBJ2-7	14	-	CASSPLRLGYEQYF	TGTGCCAGCTCACCTTTAAGGTTAGGGTACGAGCAGTACTTC
few	TRBV7-6	TRBJ2-3	14	-	CASSLLLSTDTQYF	TGTGCCAGCAGCTTACTGTTAAGCACAGATACGCAGTATTTT
few	TRBV9	TRBJ2-1	16	TRBD2	CASSYRSGGPYNEQFF	TGTGCCAGCAGCTACCGTAGCGGGGGACCCTACAATGAGCAGTTCTTC
many	TRBV12-3/TRBV12-4	TRBJ2-3	15	-	CASSLVLGPSDTQYF	TGTGCCAGCAGTTTGGTCCTAGGGCCCTCGGATACGCAGTATTTT
few	TRBV6-1	TRBJ1-5	15	-	CASRQGPYSNQPQHF	TGTGCCAGCAGACAGGGACCGTATAGCAATCAGCCCCAGCATTTT
-	TRBV24-1	TRBJ2-1	18	TRBD2	CATSDLPISGSSYNEQFF	TGTGCCACCAGTGATTTGCCAATTAGCGGGAGCTCCTACAATGAGCAGTTCTTC
many	TRBV3-1	TRBJ1-2	13	-	CASSQDLGRGYTF	TGTGCCAGCAGCCAAGACCTTGGTCGCGGCTACACCTTC
-	TRBV29-1	TRBJ2-1	12	-	CSVSDGYNEQFF	TGCAGCGTCTCGGACGGGTACAATGAGCAGTTCTTC
few	TRBV20-1	TRBJ2-2	13	-	CSANPFNTGELFF	TGCAGTGCTAACCCCTTTAACACCGGGGAGCTGTTTTTT
few	TRBV7-9	TRBJ2-1	13	TRBD1	CASSPPGGSGEFF	TGTGCCAGCAGCCCACCAGGGGGATCCGGGGAGTTCTTC
many	TRBV29-1	TRBJ2-2	12	-	CSVVQDTGELFF	TGCAGCGTTGTCCAGGACACCGGGGAGCTGTTTTTT
few	TRBV4-3	TRBJ2-7	15	-	CASSQGSGAHYEQYF	TGCGCCAGCAGCCAAGGGTCAGGGGCCCACTACGAGCAGTACTTC
many	TRBV5-6	TRBJ2-1	17	-	CASSLEAWGSSYNEQFF	TGTGCCAGCAGCTTGGAAGCGTGGGGGAGCTCCTACAATGAGCAGTTCTTC
many	TRBV7-9	TRBJ2-1	13	TRBD2	CASRESGSNEQFF	TGTGCCAGCAGGGAAAGCGGGAGCAATGAGCAGTTCTTC
few	TRBV28	TRBJ2-7	14	-	CASSFWRGQGEQYF	TGTGCCAGCAGTTTCTGGCGGGGGCAAGGTGAGCAGTACTTC
few	TRBV10-3	TRBJ2-1	15	TRBD2	CAISYLAGTHNEQFF	TGTGCCATCAGTTACCTAGCGGGGACCCACAATGAGCAGTTCTTC
many	TRBV5-1	TRBJ2-7	13	-	CASSLEMGYEQYF	TGCGCCAGCAGCTTGGAAATGGGTTACGAGCAGTACTTC
few	TRBV3-1	TRBJ2-7	13	TRBD1	CASEDRSTYEQYF	TGTGCAAGTGAGGACAGGTCAACCTACGAGCAGTACTTC
few	TRBV7-2	TRBJ2-1	12	-	CASSVGPNEQFF	TGTGCCAGCAGCGTTGGACCGAATGAGCAGTTCTTC
few	TRBV28	TRBJ2-1	15	-	CASSLRAGERNEQFF	TGTGCCAGCAGTTTACGAGCAGGGGAGAGAAATGAGCAGTTCTTC
-	TRBV29-1	TRBJ2-7	15	-	CSVEGVDSTSYEQYF	TGCAGCGTTGAAGGTGTGGACTCAACCTCCTACGAGCAGTACTTC
many	TRBV6-2/TRBV6-3	TRBJ2-6	15	TRBD1	CASSYRGTGANVLTF	TGTGCCAGCAGCTACAGGGGTACTGGGGCCAACGTCCTGACTTTC
-	TRBV2	TRBJ2-1	13	TRBD1	CASSELGQGASFF	TGTGCCAGCAGTGAGTTGGGACAGGGGGCCTCGTTCTTC
-	TRBV4-1	TRBJ2-2	13	-	CASSPQGPGELFF	TGCGCCAGCAGCCCGCAGGGGCCCGGGGAGCTGTTTTTT
-	TRBV10-3	TRBJ2-1	17	TRBD2	CAISAPRTGGPSVEQFF	TGTGCCATCAGTGCTCCTCGGACGGGAGGCCCTTCTGTTGAGCAGTTCTTC
many	TRBV29-1	TRBJ2-1	10	-	CSVLQGEQFF	TGCAGCGTTCTCCAGGGTGAGCAGTTCTTC
-	TRBV7-8	TRBJ1-1	16	-	CASSLRFGRSYTEAFF	TGTGCCAGCAGCCTCCGCTTCGGACGGTCCTACACTGAAGCTTTCTTT
few	TRBV7-2	TRBJ2-7	13	-	CASSLYDRNEQYF	TGTGCCAGCAGCTTATACGACCGGAACGAGCAGTACTTC
few	TRBV27	TRBJ2-7	18	TRBD1	CASSFLGQGAKNNYEQYF	TGTGCCAGCAGTTTTTTGGGACAGGGGGCGAAAAATAACTACGAGCAGTACTTC
many	TRBV7-9	TRBJ2-6	16	-	CASTPVQGPGANVLTF	TGTGCCAGCACCCCCGTGCAGGGTCCCGGGGCCAACGTCCTGACTTTC
few	TRBV12-3/TRBV12-4	TRBJ2-1	16	-	CASTEDSGRVYNEQFF	TGTGCCAGCACCGAAGATTCCGGGAGAGTTTACAATGAGCAGTTCTTC
-	TRBV12-3/TRBV12-4	TRBJ2-2	19	TRBD2	CASSLLLRLAGPNTGELFF	TGTGCCAGCAGTTTACTCTTGCGGCTAGCGGGCCCGAACACCGGGGAGCTGTTTTTT
-	TRBV27	TRBJ2-2	16	-	CASSSILGLNTGELFF	TGTGCCAGCAGCTCTATCCTAGGCTTGAACACCGGGGAGCTGTTTTTT
-	TRBV20-1	TRBJ2-7	17	TRBD2	CCARAEHWREIAYEQYF	TGCTGTGCTAGAGCCGAGCATTGGCGGGAGATAGCCTACGAGCAGTACTTC
-	TRBV7-6	TRBJ1-1	14	TRBD1	CASSFRTGDTEAFF	TGTGCCAGCAGCTTTAGAACAGGGGACACTGAAGCTTTCTTT
few	TRBV12-3/TRBV12-4	TRBJ1-2	16	-	CASSSSIQGSGYGYTF	TGTGCCAGCAGCTCATCGATTCAGGGGTCGGGCTATGGCTACACCTTC
few	TRBV25-1	TRBJ1-4	12	-	CASSEGIEKLFF	TGTGCCAGCAGTGAGGGGATTGAAAAACTGTTTTTT
few	TRBV5-1	TRBJ1-1	15	-	CASSLRSGLNTEAFF	TGCGCCAGCAGCTTGCGGTCTGGACTGAACACTGAAGCTTTCTTT
-	TRBV7-6	TRBJ2-2	17	TRBD2	CASSHLTSGANTGELFF	TGTGCCAGCAGCCACTTGACTAGCGGGGCGAACACCGGGGAGCTGTTTTTT
few	TRBV4-2	TRBJ2-7	13	-	CASSQGRGDEQYF	TGTGCCAGCAGCCAAGGCAGGGGGGACGAGCAGTACTTC
many	TRBV20-1	TRBJ1-3	14	-	CSARGGSSGNTIYF	TGCAGTGCTAGAGGGGGTAGCTCTGGAAACACCATATATTTT
few	TRBV10-3	TRBJ2-7	12	TRBD1	CAIGTGDYEQYF	TGTGCCATCGGGACAGGGGACTACGAGCAGTACTTC
-	TRBV9	TRBJ2-1	20	-	CASSEQGRASGEMFVWEQFF	TGTGCCAGCAGCGAACAGGGTAGAGCTTCGGGGGAAATGTTTGTGTGGGAGCAGTTCTTC